The 30 T cell receptor beta chains below come from one sample, sequenced in a study of T cell changes during pregnancy in multiple sclerosis. Here immunoSEQ multiplex PCR was the method, and the copy in TCRdb shows in-frame clones only, minus some. This sample has 25,000 to 35,000 clones, with 92% found just once. Specimen: peripheral blood, collected in the first trimester of pregnancy. These receptors originate from a female donor in good health, enrolled as a control in a pregnancy study.

This clone has just one count. The chain employs TRBV29-1 and TRBJ1-3; maybe TRBD1 (6 bases). The germline V gene encodes CDR1 SQVTM and CDR2 ANQGSEA. The CDR3 has 14 residues. The ends were cut back, 5 bases at V and 3 bases at J, with 14 bases in the middle. CDR3 DNA sequence: TGCAGCGTTACAGGGCCCCCCCATGGAAACACCATATATTTT. Its translation is CSVTGPPHGNTIYF.

The chain links TRBV30 to TRBJ2-7, with 9 bases aligning to TRBD2. The germline V gene has CDR1 GTSNPN and CDR2 SVGIG (reference sequence). CDR3 length equals 16 residues. With V trimmed by 1 base and J by 1 base, 8 bases remained unmatched. CDR3 coding DNA: TGTGCCTGGAGTGCGGGGTCCCTAGCGGGGTCCTACGAGCAGTACTTC. Translation: CAWSAGSLAGSYEQYF.

The CDR3 sequence is CASSLAVRGHEQYF. CDR3 in DNA: TGTGCCAGCAGCTTGGCCGTCAGGGGCCACGAGCAGTACTTC. V and J are TRBV5-4 and TRBJ2-5; the D gene is possibly TRBD1 (6 bases). The end of the DNA aligns better with TRBJ2-7, so the J call may be wrong. CDR3 length equals 14 residues. Germline CDR1 is SGHNT and CDR2 is YYREEE (reference sequence).

V usage is TRBV7-8 and J usage is TRBJ2-1, with D uncertain. Trimming took 1 base from V and 0 from J, leaving 7 bases between them. The CDR3 sequence is 15 residues long. The germline V gene encodes CDR1 SGHVS and CDR2 FQNEAQ. The CDR3 region is CASSLDLSSYNEQFF. The CDR3 DNA reads as TGTGCCAGCAGCTTAGATCTTAGCTCCTACAATGAGCAGTTCTTC.

The chain employs TRBV19 and TRBJ1-5; D uncertain. Germline-derived CDR1 and CDR2 are LNHDA and SQIVND (reference sequence). Trimming shortened V by 1 base and J by 3 bases, and 16 bases separated the two germline ends. The CDR3 extends over 17 amino acids. In nucleotides, the CDR3 is TGTGCCAGTAGTATAGGCCGAGGGAGGAGGAACAATCAGCCCCAGCATTTT. Amino acid sequence: CASSIGRGRRNNQPQHF. Based on the CDR3 plus reference TRBV19 and TRBJ1-5, the full variable domain is DGGITQSPKYLFRKEGQNVTLSCEQNLNHDAMYWYRQDPGQGLRLIYYSQIVNDFQKGDIAEGYSVSREKKESFPLTVTSAQKNPTAFYLCASSIGRGRRNNQPQHFGDGTRLSIL.

This clone was seen only once. V usage is TRBV7-2 and J usage is TRBJ2-1; TRBD2 matches at 7 bases. CDR1 and CDR2 from the germline V gene are SGHTA and FQGNSA. The CDR3 spans 16 residues. The trim removed 3 bases at V and 0 bases at J, leaving 5 bases unmatched. The CDR3, as DNA: TGTGCCAGCAGCTTCGACGGCGGGAGCTCCTACAATGAGCAGTTCTTC. Protein: CASSFDGGSSYNEQFF.

This clone was counted between two and nine times. The V call is TRBV10-3, the J call TRBJ1-2; D uncertain. The ends were cut back, 7 bases at V and 4 bases at J, with 10 bases in the middle. The germline V gene encodes CDR1 ENHRY and CDR2 SYGVKD. CDR3 length: 12 residues. CDR3 residues: CAITRGIYGYTF. CDR3 DNA: TGTGCCATCACCAGAGGGATCTATGGCTACACCTTC.

The V and J genes are TRBV30 and TRBJ2-7, with D possibly matching TRBD1 (5 bases). The CDR3 has 14 residues. The V end lost 4 bases, the J end lost 4 bases, and 17 bases lay between the germline ends. Germline V lookup: CDR1 GTSNPN, CDR2 SVGIG (reference sequence). CDR3 nucleotides: TGTGCCTGGAATTCTGTGGGGCCCGCTTACGAGCAGTACTTC. Translated: CAWNSVGPAYEQYF.

The chain recombines TRBV19 with TRBJ2-7; TRBD2 matches at 13 bases. V was clipped by 4 bases and J by 7 bases; unmatched bases: 7. The CDR3 loop spans 15 amino acids. Germline V CDR1 and CDR2: LNHDA, SQIVND (reference sequence). CDR3 DNA: TGTGCCAGTAGTACGACTAGCGGGAGGACGAGGGAGCAGTACTTC. This codes for CASSTTSGRTREQYF. Based on the CDR3 plus reference TRBV19 and TRBJ2-7, the full variable domain is DGGITQSPKYLFRKEGQNVTLSCEQNLNHDAMYWYRQDPGQGLRLIYYSQIVNDFQKGDIAEGYSVSREKKESFPLTVTSAQKNPTAFYLCASSTTSGRTREQYFGPGTRLTVT.

The chain is built from TRBV19 and TRBJ1-5; the match to TRBD1 covers 7 bases. Germline trimming cut 4 bases from V and 6 bases from J; bases unmatched to any gene: 12. The CDR3 has 16 amino acids. The germline CDR1 and CDR2 sequences are LNHDA and SQIVND (reference sequence). The CDR3 here is CASSTHKGQRSQPQHF. The CDR3 DNA follows: TGTGCCAGTAGTACCCATAAGGGACAGAGGAGTCAGCCCCAGCATTTT.

The genes are TRBV19 and TRBJ2-2, with 16 bases that match TRBD2. V gave up 7 bases and J gave up 0 bases; unmatched junction bases: 8. CDR3 length: 19 amino acids. The germline CDR1 and CDR2 sequences are LNHDA and SQIVND (reference sequence). CDR3: CASTTPGLAGGTNTGELFF. The CDR3 region has the DNA TGTGCCAGTACCACTCCGGGACTAGCGGGGGGGACGAACACCGGGGAGCTGTTTTTT.

This chain uses TRBV5-8 with TRBJ1-4, with a possible D match to TRBD1 (6 bases). The CDR3 is 14 residues long. Between the trimmed V and J ends, which lost 2 bases and 5 bases, there was a span of 10 bases. Germline V CDR1 and CDR2: SGHTS, YDEGEE. The CDR3 here is CASSFGQPNEKLFF. CDR3 sequence (DNA): TGTGCCAGCAGCTTCGGACAGCCCAATGAAAAACTGTTTTTT.

The rearrangement links TRBV19 to TRBJ2-3; 7 bases fit TRBD2. CDR3 length: 13 residues. Germline-derived CDR1 and CDR2 are LNHDA and SQIVND (reference sequence). The V segment lost 6 bases and the J segment 4 bases; nucleotides outside the gene matches: 4. CDR3 coding DNA: TGTGCCAGTAGCCTTGGGGGGGCAGATACGCAGTATTTT. It translates to CASSLGGADTQYF.

This rearrangement joins TRBV7-2 to TRBJ2-3; 11 positions agree with TRBD2. This CDR3 contains 18 residues. Germline V lookup: CDR1 SGHTA, CDR2 FQGNSA. V trimming: 0 bases; J trimming: 0 bases; junction bases outside the gene matches: 5. This CDR3 is CASSLAALAGVSTDTQYF. The CDR3 DNA is TGTGCCAGCAGCTTAGCCGCACTAGCGGGAGTAAGCACAGATACGCAGTATTTT.

This rearrangement joins TRBV6-4 to TRBJ2-3, with TRBD1 identical over 10 bases. The CDR3 sequence is 14 residues long. Germline CDR1 and CDR2: MRHNA and SNTAGT. The V gene end was trimmed by 6 bases and the J gene end by 6 bases; junction bases not matched to a gene: 6. This CDR3 reads CASRGQGEWDTQYF. CDR3 nucleotide sequence: TGTGCCAGCAGAGGACAGGGGGAATGGGATACGCAGTATTTT.

CDR3: CASSSQGHYEQYF. CDR3 in DNA: TGTGCCAGCAGCTCACAGGGTCATTACGAGCAGTACTTC. The chain links TRBV7-2 to TRBJ2-7; D may be TRBD1 (6 bases). The V end was cut by 4 bases, the J end by 4 bases, with 11 bases between. This CDR3 spans 13 amino acids. Germline CDR1 reads SGHTA; CDR2 reads FQGNSA.

CDR3 coding DNA: TGTGCCAGTAGTGATACACTTACAGGGCCCTCTGGAAACACCATATATTTT. As protein: CASSDTLTGPSGNTIYF. The chain combines TRBV19 with TRBJ1-3; the D gene is possibly TRBD1 (6 bases). The germline gives CDR1 LNHDA, CDR2 SQIVND (reference sequence). The CDR3 runs 17 residues. The V end was cut by 5 bases, the J end by 0 bases, with 17 bases between. Using reference TRBV19 and TRBJ1-3 for the parts outside the CDR3, the full variable domain is DGGITQSPKYLFRKEGQNVTLSCEQNLNHDAMYWYRQDPGQGLRLIYYSQIVNDFQKGDIAEGYSVSREKKESFPLTVTSAQKNPTAFYLCASSDTLTGPSGNTIYFGEGSWLTVV.

The gene calls are TRBV4-1 and TRBJ1-5; D is perhaps TRBD1 (5 bases). The CDR3 length is 14 residues. Per germline, CDR1 MGHRA and CDR2 YSYEKL. V was shortened by 5 bases and J by 4 bases, with 12 bases between the two germline ends. The CDR3 DNA is TGCGCCAGCAGCGCAATATCAGGGAATCAGCCCCAGCATTTT. Translation: CASSAISGNQPQHF.

The chain couples TRBV5-8 to TRBJ1-1; D is unclear. CDR1 and CDR2 from the germline V gene are SGHTS and YDEGEE. The V end lost 4 bases, the J end lost 7 bases, and 14 bases lay between the germline ends. The CDR3 covers 13 residues. The CDR3 nucleotides read TGTGCCAGCAGCCTGACTTCGCTGAGTGAAGCTTTCTTT. Translated: CASSLTSLSEAFF.

CDR3 protein: CASSEAPPGGSAGYTF. The CDR3 DNA sequence: TGTGCCAGCAGTGAAGCGCCTCCGGGGGGGAGCGCTGGCTACACCTTC. The chain is built from TRBV2 and TRBJ1-2; tentative D call: TRBD1 (5 bases). The CDR3 spans 16 residues. Germline CDR1 is SNHLY and CDR2 is FYNNEI. Trimming shortened V by 0 bases and J by 7 bases, and 18 bases separated the two germline ends. Using reference TRBV2 and TRBJ1-2 for the parts outside the CDR3, the full variable domain is EPEVTQTPSHQVTQMGQEVILRCVPISNHLYFYWYRQILGQKVEFLVSFYNNEISEKSEIFDDQFSVERPDGSNFTLKIRSTKLEDSAMYFCASSEAPPGGSAGYTFGSGTRLTVV.

The chain employs TRBV28 and TRBJ2-1, with D possibly being TRBD1 (6 bases). CDR1 MDHEN and CDR2 SYDVKM come from the germline V gene. V was cut by 6 bases and J by 3 bases, with 12 bases left in between. The CDR3 sequence is 14 residues long. Written as DNA, the CDR3 is TGTGCCAGCAGCCTACAGGGAAACTACAATGAGCAGTTCTTC. It encodes CASSLQGNYNEQFF.

This rearrangement joins TRBV10-3 to TRBJ2-3; 10 bases agree with TRBD1. CDR1 and CDR2 (germline): ENHRY, SYGVKD. J gave up 3 bases and V 9 bases, and 6 bases lay outside the gene matches. The CDR3 extends over 14 amino acids. This CDR3 is CAIRTGGGTDTQYF. DNA for the CDR3: TGTGCCATTAGGACAGGGGGGGGGACAGATACGCAGTATTTT.

CDR3 nucleotide sequence: TGTGCCAGCAGTACGATTTCAGGGGCCAAGGGTCCTGGAAACACCATATATTTT. Protein sequence: CASSTISGAKGPGNTIYF. The rearrangement joins TRBV9 to TRBJ1-3; D is perhaps TRBD1 (6 bases). The germline V and J ends were trimmed by 5 bases and 2 bases, with 23 bases remaining between them. The CDR3 has 18 residues. CDR1 and CDR2 (germline): SGDLS, YYNGEE.

The rearrangement links TRBV9 to TRBJ2-5, with D tentatively TRBD2 (6 bases). Trimming removed 3 bases from V and 3 bases from J, with 15 bases in between. The CDR3 runs 15 residues. The germline V gene has CDR1 SGDLS and CDR2 YYNGEE. CDR3 bases: TGTGCCAGCAGCGCCATAGGGACTGGAAAAGAGACCCAGTACTTC. Translation gives CASSAIGTGKETQYF.

The chain joins TRBV7-9 to TRBJ2-5, with D perhaps matching TRBD2 (6 bases). Gene TRBJ2-7 matches the end of the DNA better, so the J call may be wrong. The CDR3 has 15 amino acids. Germline CDR1 and CDR2: SEHNR and FQNEAQ (reference sequence). The CDR3 DNA sequence: TGTGCCAGCAGCTACCCGTTGGGCGGGGACTACGAGCAGTACTTC. Its protein product is CASSYPLGGDYEQYF.

The J gene is TRBJ2-5, the V gene TRBV2; TRBD2 aligns across 7 bases. The V and J ends lost 5 bases and 2 bases, in that order; junction bases with no gene match: 11. The germline V gene encodes CDR1 SNHLY and CDR2 FYNNEI. The CDR3 length is 16 residues. This chain's CDR3 is CASSLVMGGGQETQYF. The CDR3 coding sequence is TGTGCCAGCAGTCTGGTGATGGGGGGGGGTCAAGAGACCCAGTACTTC.

This clone has just one count. J is TRBJ1-3 and V is TRBV5-4; TRBD1 agrees at 8 bases. This CDR3 comprises 19 residues. The trim removed 4 bases at V and 0 bases at J, leaving 15 bases unmatched. In germline, CDR1 is SGHNT, CDR2 YYREEE (reference sequence). The CDR3 sequence is CASSGPDRGADNSGNTIYF. The CDR3, as DNA: TGTGCCAGCAGCGGTCCAGACAGGGGTGCTGATAACTCTGGAAACACCATATATTTT.

As DNA, the CDR3 is TGTGCCAGCAGCTTTAGACTAGCGGGAGGAGGAGAGACCCAGTACTTC. Protein product: CASSFRLAGGGETQYF. The V call is TRBV7-8, the J call TRBJ2-5; 13 bases match TRBD2. V shed 3 bases, J shed 4 bases, and the junction held 5 bases outside the gene matches. The germline V gene encodes CDR1 SGHVS and CDR2 FQNEAQ. CDR3 size: 16 residues.

This clone was seen a single time. The chain couples TRBV5-6 to TRBJ2-7; unclear D gene. The CDR3 has 11 amino acids. In germline, CDR1 is SGHDT, CDR2 YYEEEE. Deletions cut 3 bases from V and 3 bases from J, with 4 bases between. Here the CDR3 reads CASSSLYEQYF. CDR3 in DNA: TGTGCCAGCAGCTCTCTCTACGAGCAGTACTTC.

The gene calls are TRBV27 and TRBJ2-1; the D gene is possibly TRBD2 (6 bases). The CDR3 has 14 residues. Germline CDR1 reads MNHEY; CDR2 reads SMNVEV (reference sequence). V was shortened by 3 bases and J by 4 bases, with 10 bases between the two germline ends. The chain's CDR3 is CASSLGLTYNEQFF. The CDR3 DNA reads as TGTGCCAGCAGTTTGGGACTGACGTACAATGAGCAGTTCTTC.